This TCR beta chain is drawn from a study of shared clonotypes between healthy human individuals. The CDR3 is 14 amino acids. V was clipped by 3 bases and J by 8 bases, with 19 bases between them. CDR1 is GTSNPN, CDR2 SVGIG, per germline (reference sequence). This table comes from immunoSEQ multiplex PCR, and its TCRdb copy is limited to in-frame clones, with some not included. In the table there are around 700,000 clones, roughly 78% of which are singletons. This chain uses TRBV30 with TRBJ1-2, with D perhaps matching TRBD1 (6 bases). The sequenced sample was memory CD4+ T cells sorted from blood. As to subset: CD45RA-negative fraction. This sequence originates from a woman in her twenties or thirties in good health. The CDR3 DNA follows: TGTGCCTGGAGCCCACGGGGGCAATATCGGGGCTACACCTTC. This translates into CAWSPRGQYRGYTF.